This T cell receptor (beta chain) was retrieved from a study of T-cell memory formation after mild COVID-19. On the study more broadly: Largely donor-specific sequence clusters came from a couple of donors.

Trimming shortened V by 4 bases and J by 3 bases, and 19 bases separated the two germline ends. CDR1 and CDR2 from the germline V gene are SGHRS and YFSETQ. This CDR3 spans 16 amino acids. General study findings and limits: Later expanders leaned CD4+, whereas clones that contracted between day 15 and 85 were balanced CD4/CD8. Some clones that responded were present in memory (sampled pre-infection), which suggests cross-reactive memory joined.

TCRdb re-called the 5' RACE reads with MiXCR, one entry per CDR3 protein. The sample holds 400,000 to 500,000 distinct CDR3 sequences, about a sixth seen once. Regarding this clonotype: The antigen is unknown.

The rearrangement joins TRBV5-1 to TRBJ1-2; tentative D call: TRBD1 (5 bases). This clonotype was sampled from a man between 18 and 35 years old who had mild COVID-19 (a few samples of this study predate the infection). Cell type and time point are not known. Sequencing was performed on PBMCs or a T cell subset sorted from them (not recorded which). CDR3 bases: TGCGCCAGCAGCCAGGGACGAGCAAGAATTGACTATGGCTACACCTTC. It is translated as CASSQGRARIDYGYTF.